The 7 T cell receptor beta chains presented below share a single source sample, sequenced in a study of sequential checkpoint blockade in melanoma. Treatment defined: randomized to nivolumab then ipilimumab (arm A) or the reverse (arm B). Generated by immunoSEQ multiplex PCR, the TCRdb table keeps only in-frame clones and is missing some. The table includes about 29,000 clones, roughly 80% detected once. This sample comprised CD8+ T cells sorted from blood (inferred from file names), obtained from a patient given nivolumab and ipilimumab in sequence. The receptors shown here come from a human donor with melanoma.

The CDR3, as DNA: TGTGCCAGCTCACCGCCGGGACAGTCCTCTGGGTACGAGCAGTACTTC. This codes for CASSPPGQSSGYEQYF. The chain has TRBV18 and TRBJ2-7, with TRBD1 matching 7 bases. CDR1 is KGHSH, CDR2 LQKENI, per germline. V dropped 3 bases and J dropped 4; count of bases not matched to a gene: 12. The length of the CDR3 is 16 residues.

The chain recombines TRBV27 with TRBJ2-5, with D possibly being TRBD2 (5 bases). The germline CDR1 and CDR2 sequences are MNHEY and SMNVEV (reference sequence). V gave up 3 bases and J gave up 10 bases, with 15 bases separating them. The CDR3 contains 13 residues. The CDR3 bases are TGTGCCAGCAGTTTTACGGCAGGCCGGGACCAGTACTTC. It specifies CASSFTAGRDQYF.

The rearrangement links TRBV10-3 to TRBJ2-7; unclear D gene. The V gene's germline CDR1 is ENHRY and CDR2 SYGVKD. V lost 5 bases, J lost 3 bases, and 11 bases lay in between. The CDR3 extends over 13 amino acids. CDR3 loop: CAISPSFGYEQYF. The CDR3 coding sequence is TGTGCCATCAGTCCTTCCTTCGGCTACGAGCAGTACTTC.

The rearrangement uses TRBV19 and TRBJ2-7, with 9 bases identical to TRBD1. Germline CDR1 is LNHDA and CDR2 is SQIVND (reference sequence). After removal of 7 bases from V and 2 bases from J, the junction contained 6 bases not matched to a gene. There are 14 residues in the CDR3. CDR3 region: CASKSGQGTYEQYF. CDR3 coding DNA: TGTGCCAGTAAATCCGGACAGGGGACCTACGAGCAGTACTTC.

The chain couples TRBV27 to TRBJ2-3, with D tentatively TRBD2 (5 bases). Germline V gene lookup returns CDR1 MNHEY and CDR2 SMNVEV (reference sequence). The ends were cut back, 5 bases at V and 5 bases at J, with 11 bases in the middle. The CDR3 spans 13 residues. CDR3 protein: CASSGGGIDTQYF. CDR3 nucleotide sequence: TGTGCCAGCAGTGGAGGAGGTATAGATACGCAGTATTTT.

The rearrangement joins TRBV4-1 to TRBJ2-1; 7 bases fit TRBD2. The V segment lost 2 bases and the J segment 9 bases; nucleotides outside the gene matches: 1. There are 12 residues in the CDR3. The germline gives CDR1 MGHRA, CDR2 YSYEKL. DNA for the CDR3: TGCGCCAGCAGCCAATGGGAGGGTGAGCAGTTCTTC. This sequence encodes CASSQWEGEQFF.

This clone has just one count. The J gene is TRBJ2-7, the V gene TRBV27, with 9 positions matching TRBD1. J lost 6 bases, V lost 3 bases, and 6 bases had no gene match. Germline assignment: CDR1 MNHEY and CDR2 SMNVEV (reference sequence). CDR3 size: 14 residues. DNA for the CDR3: TGTGCCAGCAGTTTCATACAGGGGGCAGCCGAGCAGTACTTC. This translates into CASSFIQGAAEQYF.